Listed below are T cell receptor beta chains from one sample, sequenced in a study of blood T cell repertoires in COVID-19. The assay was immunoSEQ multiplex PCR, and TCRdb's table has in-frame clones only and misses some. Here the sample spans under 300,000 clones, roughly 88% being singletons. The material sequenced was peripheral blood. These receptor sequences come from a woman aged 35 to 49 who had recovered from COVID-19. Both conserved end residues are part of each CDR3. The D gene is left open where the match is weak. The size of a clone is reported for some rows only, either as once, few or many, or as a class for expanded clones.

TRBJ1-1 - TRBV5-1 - CASSVRGMSETEAFF TGCGCCAGCAGCGTCCGGGGGATGTCAGAAACTGAAGCTTTCTTT
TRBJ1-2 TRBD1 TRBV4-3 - CASSQWDRGGYTF TGCGCCAGCAGCCAGTGGGACAGGGGAGGCTACACCTTC
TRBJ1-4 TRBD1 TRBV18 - CASSTGTGGWSRSEKLFF TGTGCCAGCTCCACCGGGACAGGGGGCTGGAGTCGGAGCGAAAAACTGTTTTTT
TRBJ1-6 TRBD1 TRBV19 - CASTTGGYNSPLHF TGTGCCAGTACGACAGGGGGCTATAATTCACCCCTCCACTTT
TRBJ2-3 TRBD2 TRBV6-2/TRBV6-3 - CASSYSGGGLSSTDTQYF TGTGCCAGCAGTTACTCGGGCGGGGGGCTCTCTAGCACAGATACGCAGTATTTT
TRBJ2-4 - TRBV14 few CASSQRALAGNIQYF TGTGCCAGCAGCCAGAGAGCGCTAGCCGGGAACATTCAGTACTTC
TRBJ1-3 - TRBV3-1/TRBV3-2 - CASSQSAVRFGNTIYF TGTGCCAGCAGCCAATCTGCAGTCAGATTTGGAAACACCATATATTTT
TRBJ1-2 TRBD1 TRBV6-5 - CASSYSPTGNYGYTF TGTGCCAGCAGTTACTCCCCGACAGGGAACTATGGCTACACCTTC
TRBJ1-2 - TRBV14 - CASSQAGSRGYTF TGTGCCAGCAGCCAAGCTGGCAGTCGTGGCTACACCTTC
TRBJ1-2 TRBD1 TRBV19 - CASTQGQGGIYGYTF TGTGCCAGTACCCAGGGACAGGGAGGGATATATGGCTACACCTTC
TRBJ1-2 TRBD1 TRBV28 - CASSTGGTPYDYGYTF TGTGCCAGCAGTACAGGGGGCACCCCGTACGACTATGGCTACACCTTC
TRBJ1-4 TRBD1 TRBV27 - CASRIAGGEKLFF TGTGCCAGCCGAATCGCAGGGGGTGAAAAACTGTTTTTT